These T cell receptor beta chains were read from a single sample in a study of regulatory T cells in long-lasting Graves disease. Using its own MiXCR run on the multiplex PCR reads, TCRdb lists one record per CDR3 protein. Altogether 350,000 to 450,000 distinct CDR3 sequences are present, roughly 10% being singletons, with the ten largest covering about 19%. These same records also appear under a second study, on T cells in Graves' hyperthyroidism and ophthalmopathy.

Sequencing used peripheral blood mononuclear cells (PBMCs), obtained at new diagnosis, from a patient treated with antithyroid drugs. The origin of the receptors is a woman under 30 with Graves disease. Each CDR3 is given with its conserved first and last residue. Each record gives: J gene, clone size, D gene, V gene, CDR3 DNA, CDR3 protein. The D gene is left open where the match is weak. Where a row states a size, it is once, few, many or the class of an expanded clone; other rows omit it.

j_call: TRBJ1-1; clone_size: few; d_call: -; v_call: TRBV11-2; cdr3_nt: TGTGCCAGCAGCCAACCAAAACAGGGAGGTCGAGCTTTCTTT; cdr3_aa: CASSQPKQGGRAFF
j_call: TRBJ1-5; clone_size: many; d_call: -; v_call: TRBV27; cdr3_nt: TGTGCCAGCAGTTTTTTGGGCAGGGGTCAGCCCCAGCATTTT; cdr3_aa: CASSFLGRGQPQHF
j_call: TRBJ2-1; clone_size: many; d_call: TRBD1; v_call: TRBV12-3/TRBV12-4; cdr3_nt: TGTGCCAGCAGTTTGACCTTAGCAGGGGGCCGGAATGAGCAGTTCTTC; cdr3_aa: CASSLTLAGGRNEQFF
j_call: TRBJ2-1; clone_size: many; d_call: -; v_call: TRBV25-1; cdr3_nt: TGTGCCAGCAGTGATGGAGGGGCCAATGAGCAGTTCTTC; cdr3_aa: CASSDGGANEQFF
j_call: TRBJ2-5; clone_size: many; d_call: -; v_call: TRBV28; cdr3_nt: TGTGCCAGCAAGCTAGGGGGGCAAGAGACCCAGTACTTC; cdr3_aa: CASKLGGQETQYF
j_call: TRBJ2-2; clone_size: few; d_call: -; v_call: TRBV29-1; cdr3_nt: TGCAGCGTTGAAGAGGAGGGGCAGGAGGAGAGGCCCGGGGAGCTGTTTTTT; cdr3_aa: CSVEEEGQEERPGELFF
j_call: TRBJ2-7; clone_size: few; d_call: -; v_call: TRBV7-9; cdr3_nt: TGTGCCAGCAGCCTGTCAGGGAACGAGCAGTACTTC; cdr3_aa: CASSLSGNEQYF
j_call: TRBJ2-5; clone_size: many; d_call: TRBD1; v_call: TRBV6-1; cdr3_nt: TGTGCCAGCAGTGAAAACCCGGGACAGGGGTTCCAAGAGACCCAGTACTTC; cdr3_aa: CASSENPGQGFQETQYF
j_call: TRBJ2-1; clone_size: many; d_call: TRBD1; v_call: TRBV29-1; cdr3_nt: TGCAGCGTCCACAGGGGGGCCTACAATGAGCAGTTCTTC; cdr3_aa: CSVHRGAYNEQFF
j_call: TRBJ2-2; clone_size: -; d_call: -; v_call: TRBV29-1; cdr3_nt: TGCAGCTCTCCCCGCCGGGAGCTGTTTTTT; cdr3_aa: CSSPRRELFF
j_call: TRBJ2-4; clone_size: many; d_call: TRBD2; v_call: TRBV7-2; cdr3_nt: TGTGCCAGCAGCTTAGGTCCGGGAGGCATTCAGTACTTC; cdr3_aa: CASSLGPGGIQYF
j_call: TRBJ1-5; clone_size: many; d_call: -; v_call: TRBV30; cdr3_nt: TGTGCCTGGAGTGTCGGGGGGAGGCCCCAGCATTTT; cdr3_aa: CAWSVGGRPQHF
j_call: TRBJ2-7; clone_size: few; d_call: TRBD2; v_call: TRBV5-4; cdr3_nt: TGTGCCAGCAGCCGGGGGGGCGGGACCAACCGCTGGGAGCAGTACTTC; cdr3_aa: CASSRGGGTNRWEQYF
j_call: TRBJ2-1; clone_size: many; d_call: TRBD2; v_call: TRBV29-1; cdr3_nt: TGCAGTCTGGCGCCCGGGGGGTCCTACAATGAGCAGTTCTTC; cdr3_aa: CSLAPGGSYNEQFF
j_call: TRBJ1-5; clone_size: many; d_call: -; v_call: TRBV28; cdr3_nt: TGTGCCAGCAGTTCTGCTTGGACAGGCAATCAGCCCCAGCATTTT; cdr3_aa: CASSSAWTGNQPQHF
j_call: TRBJ2-1; clone_size: many; d_call: -; v_call: TRBV20-1; cdr3_nt: TGCAGTGCTAGTGGAGCGATTTACAATGAGCAGTTCTTC; cdr3_aa: CSASGAIYNEQFF
j_call: TRBJ2-3; clone_size: many; d_call: TRBD2; v_call: TRBV20-1; cdr3_nt: TGCAGTGCTCTCATAGCGGGGACCTACACAGATACGCAGTATTTT; cdr3_aa: CSALIAGTYTDTQYF
j_call: TRBJ1-1; clone_size: -; d_call: -; v_call: TRBV19; cdr3_nt: TGTGCCAGTAGTATCAGGACAGACACTGAAGCTTTCTTT; cdr3_aa: CASSIRTDTEAFF
j_call: TRBJ1-1; clone_size: many; d_call: -; v_call: TRBV12-3/TRBV12-4; cdr3_nt: TGTGCCAGCAGTTTACAAGAGAACACTGAAGCTTTCTTT; cdr3_aa: CASSLQENTEAFF
j_call: TRBJ1-5; clone_size: many; d_call: TRBD1; v_call: TRBV7-2; cdr3_nt: TGTGCCAGCAGCTCTGCGACAGGGAACAATCAGCCCCAGCATTTT; cdr3_aa: CASSSATGNNQPQHF
j_call: TRBJ1-1; clone_size: many; d_call: TRBD1; v_call: TRBV11-3; cdr3_nt: TGTGCCAGCAGCTTGCCGGGACAGGAAGCTTTCTTT; cdr3_aa: CASSLPGQEAFF
j_call: TRBJ2-3; clone_size: -; d_call: -; v_call: TRBV9; cdr3_nt: TGTGCCAGCAGGGGAGGGACAGCGGACACAGATACGCAGTATTTT; cdr3_aa: CASRGGTADTDTQYF
j_call: TRBJ2-3; clone_size: many; d_call: -; v_call: TRBV6-2/TRBV6-3; cdr3_nt: TGTGCCAGCAGTTCCACCAACCTGAAATCAGATACGCAGTATTTT; cdr3_aa: CASSSTNLKSDTQYF
j_call: TRBJ2-4; clone_size: -; d_call: -; v_call: TRBV25-1; cdr3_nt: TGTGCCAGCAGCAACTCTATCCTTGGCGCCAAAAACATTCAGTACTTC; cdr3_aa: CASSNSILGAKNIQYF
j_call: TRBJ1-1; clone_size: many; d_call: -; v_call: TRBV6-1; cdr3_nt: TGTGCCAGCAGCCGAGTGACGGGGACTGAAGCTTTCTTT; cdr3_aa: CASSRVTGTEAFF
j_call: TRBJ2-7; clone_size: many; d_call: -; v_call: TRBV3-1; cdr3_nt: TGTGCCAGCAGCCCCGGCCTATGGCGCTACGAGCAGTACTTC; cdr3_aa: CASSPGLWRYEQYF
j_call: TRBJ2-3; clone_size: many; d_call: TRBD2; v_call: TRBV12-3/TRBV12-4; cdr3_nt: TGTGCCAGCAGTTGGGAGCGGGGTCGAGGACCAGATACGCAGTATTTT; cdr3_aa: CASSWERGRGPDTQYF
j_call: TRBJ2-3; clone_size: many; d_call: TRBD2; v_call: TRBV11-1; cdr3_nt: TGTGCCAGCAGCTTAGGACTAGCTTCAGATACGCAGTATTTT; cdr3_aa: CASSLGLASDTQYF
j_call: TRBJ1-5; clone_size: few; d_call: TRBD1; v_call: TRBV20-1; cdr3_nt: TGCAATGCTAGGGGGGGACAGGGTAGCAATCAGCCCCAGCATTTT; cdr3_aa: CNARGGQGSNQPQHF
j_call: TRBJ2-5; clone_size: many; d_call: -; v_call: TRBV12-3/TRBV12-4; cdr3_nt: TGTGCCAGCAGAACGGACAACCTAGAGCCGCAAGAGACCCAGTACTTC; cdr3_aa: CASRTDNLEPQETQYF
j_call: TRBJ2-5; clone_size: few; d_call: TRBD2; v_call: TRBV4-2; cdr3_nt: TGTGCCAGCAGCCACCTCGGGGGGGTTGTAGAGACCCAGTACTTC; cdr3_aa: CASSHLGGVVETQYF
j_call: TRBJ2-5; clone_size: many; d_call: -; v_call: TRBV20-1; cdr3_nt: TGCAGTGCTAGCAGCGCCAGAGGGGAGACCCAGTACTTC; cdr3_aa: CSASSARGETQYF
j_call: TRBJ2-7; clone_size: many; d_call: -; v_call: TRBV28; cdr3_nt: TGTGCCAGCAGTTTTTCTAGCGGCCCCAGGGGTTACGAGCAGTACTTC; cdr3_aa: CASSFSSGPRGYEQYF
j_call: TRBJ2-3; clone_size: -; d_call: TRBD2; v_call: TRBV7-3; cdr3_nt: TGTGCCAGCAGCTTAAAATACGGTAGCGGGGACCACACAGATACGCAGTATTTT; cdr3_aa: CASSLKYGSGDHTDTQYF
j_call: TRBJ2-1; clone_size: few; d_call: -; v_call: TRBV20-1; cdr3_nt: TGCAGTGCTAGACGGGCCGGGGGCTCCTACAATGAGCAGTTCTTC; cdr3_aa: CSARRAGGSYNEQFF
j_call: TRBJ2-3; clone_size: few; d_call: -; v_call: TRBV11-2; cdr3_nt: TGTGCCAGCAGCTTGAGGTTCCACACAGATACGCAGTATTTT; cdr3_aa: CASSLRFHTDTQYF
j_call: TRBJ2-7; clone_size: many; d_call: -; v_call: TRBV6-2/TRBV6-3; cdr3_nt: TGTGCCAGCAGCTATAACCGGGCCTCACCCTACGAGCAGTACTTC; cdr3_aa: CASSYNRASPYEQYF
j_call: TRBJ1-5; clone_size: many; d_call: -; v_call: TRBV20-1; cdr3_nt: TGCAGTGCTTCGTCCAAAAATCAGCCCCAGCATTTT; cdr3_aa: CSASSKNQPQHF
j_call: TRBJ2-1; clone_size: many; d_call: TRBD2; v_call: TRBV14; cdr3_nt: TGTGCCAGCAGCCAACTAGCGGGAGGAGACAATGAGCAGTTCTTC; cdr3_aa: CASSQLAGGDNEQFF
j_call: TRBJ1-2; clone_size: many; d_call: TRBD1; v_call: TRBV2; cdr3_nt: TGTGCCAGCAGTCTGACAGGGTCGGGTGGCTACACCTTC; cdr3_aa: CASSLTGSGGYTF
j_call: TRBJ2-2; clone_size: few; d_call: -; v_call: TRBV5-8; cdr3_nt: TGTGCCAGCAGCTCCCGTCCAGGATGGGGGATCTTTAAGGACACCGGGGAGCTGTTTTTT; cdr3_aa: CASSSRPGWGIFKDTGELFF
j_call: TRBJ2-3; clone_size: many; d_call: -; v_call: TRBV5-1; cdr3_nt: TGCGCCAGCAGCGGGGGCACGTCTCGTACAGATACGCAGTATTTT; cdr3_aa: CASSGGTSRTDTQYF
j_call: TRBJ2-3; clone_size: few; d_call: TRBD2; v_call: TRBV9; cdr3_nt: TGTGCCAGCAGCATCGGTAGCGGGAGTAGCACAGATACGCAGTATTTT; cdr3_aa: CASSIGSGSSTDTQYF
j_call: TRBJ1-6; clone_size: few; d_call: -; v_call: TRBV7-9; cdr3_nt: TGTGCCAGCAGTTTGAGAGAGACCTTCAGCTCCTATAATTCACCCCTCCACTTT; cdr3_aa: CASSLRETFSSYNSPLHF
j_call: TRBJ1-4; clone_size: -; d_call: -; v_call: TRBV6-1; cdr3_nt: TGTGCCAGCAGTACAGGGACAAGGCATAATGAAAAACTGTTTTTT; cdr3_aa: CASSTGTRHNEKLFF
j_call: TRBJ2-1; clone_size: many; d_call: TRBD2; v_call: TRBV2; cdr3_nt: TGTGCCAGCAGACCGGGACTAGGGTTCAATGAGCAGTTCTTC; cdr3_aa: CASRPGLGFNEQFF
j_call: TRBJ2-3; clone_size: many; d_call: -; v_call: TRBV7-2; cdr3_nt: TGTGCCAGCAGCTTGTGGGGATCCACAGATACGCAGTATTTT; cdr3_aa: CASSLWGSTDTQYF